These 30 T cell receptor beta chains came from one sample sequenced in a study of technical replicates of blood from several donors (dated by TCRdb to 2015 to 2018). The library was obtained by the immunoSEQ multiplex PCR assay. TCRdb obtained this table from immuneACCESS and retained in-frame rearrangements with V and J assigned. These tables miss some clones; where compared with another copy, unresolved V genes account for less than half of the shortfall, and the remainder is unexplained. In all, the sample holds around 72,000 clones, and 91% of those were seen once. Roughly 5% of the sample goes to the ten largest clones. The specimen sequenced was PBMCs. The origin of the receptors is a human donor in good health. Some clones in this sample may be carry-over from other donors' samples.

The rearrangement uses TRBV2 and TRBJ2-1, with 13 bases fitting TRBD2. Per the germline V gene, CDR1 is SNHLY and CDR2 is FYNNEI. V lost 2 bases to trimming and J lost 7 bases; unmatched junction nucleotides: 5. This CDR3 spans 16 amino acids. The CDR3 nucleotides read TGTGCCAGCAGTGAACTTTGGACTAGCGGGGGAAATGAGCAGTTCTTC. Its translation: CASSELWTSGGNEQFF.

This clone was detected only once. DNA for the CDR3: TGTGCCAGCAGCAGTTTATCAGGGGAGGGAGCTTTCTTT. This codes for CASSSLSGEGAFF. The rearrangement links TRBV5-6 to TRBJ1-1; D might be TRBD1 (6 bases). The CDR3 has 13 residues. V lost 4 bases and J lost 10, with 17 bases in between. Germline V gene lookup returns CDR1 SGHDT and CDR2 YYEEEE.

This clone has a handful of counts. The CDR3 DNA reads TGTGCCAGCAGCTTAGGACTAGCGGGAGGGCGGGGGGATAATGAGCAGTTCTTC. Its protein product is CASSLGLAGGRGDNEQFF. The chain is built from TRBV7-9 and TRBJ2-1; TRBD2 aligns across 14 bases. The CDR3 is made up of 18 amino acids. V gave up 1 base and J gave up 7 bases; unmatched junction bases: 9. Germline CDR1 reads SEHNR; CDR2 reads FQNEAQ (reference sequence). Combining the CDR3 with reference TRBV7-9 and TRBJ2-1 gives the whole variable domain DTGVSQNPRHKITKRGQNVTFRCDPISEHNRLYWYRQTLGQGPEFLTYFQNEAQLEKSRLLSDRFSAERPKGSFSTLEIQRTEQGDSAMYLCASSLGLAGGRGDNEQFFGPGTRLTVL.

The chain recombines TRBV6-5 with TRBJ2-5; a possible D gene is TRBD2 (5 bases). Between the trimmed V and J ends, which lost 6 bases and 3 bases, there was a span of 14 bases. CDR1 is MNHEY and CDR2 is SVGAGI in the germline V gene. The CDR3 extends over 14 amino acids. CDR3 sequence (DNA): TGTGCCAGCAGCCCCCGGGGTGCGAAAGAGACCCAGTACTTC. Amino acids: CASSPRGAKETQYF.

V usage is TRBV2 and J usage is TRBJ1-3; D is possibly TRBD1 (5 bases). The germline gives CDR1 SNHLY, CDR2 FYNNEI. V lost 4 bases to trimming and J lost 3 bases, with 10 bases between them. The CDR3 has 14 residues. The CDR3 DNA reads TGTGCCAGCAGTGGGATAGGGGTTGGAAACACCATATATTTT. It codes for CASSGIGVGNTIYF.

The chain joins TRBV4-3 to TRBJ1-2; D is possibly TRBD1 (5 bases). The CDR3 totals 13 residues. Trimming cost V 1 base and J 4 bases, with 7 bases left between them. The germline V gene encodes CDR1 LGHNA and CDR2 YSLEER. Written as DNA, the CDR3 is TGCGCCAGCAGCCAAGGGAGGGGCTATGGCTACACCTTC. This translates into CASSQGRGYGYTF.

The chain recombines TRBV6-1 with TRBJ1-5; TRBD1 might be the D (6 bases). Per the germline V gene, CDR1 is MNHNS and CDR2 is SASEGT. CDR3 length: 17 residues. V dropped 3 bases and J dropped 4 bases, with 19 bases sitting between them. The CDR3 reads CASSEWLTGAGNQPQHF. Here the CDR3 DNA reads TGTGCCAGCAGTGAGTGGTTGACAGGAGCGGGGAATCAGCCCCAGCATTTT.

This sequence joins TRBV19 and TRBJ1-4, with D possibly matching TRBD1 (6 bases). Germline CDR1 LNHDA, CDR2 SQIVND (reference sequence). V shed 5 bases and J shed 5 bases, with 15 bases lying between them. The CDR3 runs 15 residues. In nucleotides, the CDR3 is TGTGCCAGTAGTCTGTGGACAGAAGAGAATGAAAAACTGTTTTTT. This gives the protein CASSLWTEENEKLFF.

The count of this clone is one. The chain couples TRBV10-1 to TRBJ1-6; TRBD1 agrees at 9 bases. In germline, CDR1 is WNHNN, CDR2 SYGVQD (reference sequence). Germline trimming cut 10 bases from V and 9 bases from J; bases unmatched to any gene: 7. This CDR3 spans 13 amino acids. CDR3: CATEQGAVSPLHF. Written as DNA, the CDR3 is TGCGCCACCGAACAGGGGGCGGTTTCACCCCTCCACTTT.

The chain employs TRBV5-1 and TRBJ2-1; 10 bases match TRBD2. The junction had 3 bases not matched to a gene; V was cut back by 3 bases and J by 3 bases. This CDR3 contains 15 residues. From germline, CDR1 is SGHRS and CDR2 YFSETQ. Here the CDR3 DNA reads TGCGCCAGCAGCTCCGGGACTAGCGACTACAATGAGCAGTTCTTC. This sequence encodes CASSSGTSDYNEQFF.

The rearrangement links TRBV7-3 to TRBJ2-1; D possibly corresponds to TRBD2 (6 bases). The CDR3 sequence is 13 residues long. The V gene's germline CDR1 is SGHTA and CDR2 FQGTGA. The germline V and J ends were trimmed by 3 bases and 5 bases, with 8 bases remaining between them. DNA of the CDR3: TGTGCCAGCAGCTTCGTAGCGGACAATGAGCAGTTCTTC. This sequence encodes CASSFVADNEQFF. Based on the CDR3 plus reference TRBV7-3 and TRBJ2-1, the full variable domain is GAGVSQTPSNKVTEKGKYVELRCDPISGHTALYWYRQSLGQGPEFLIYFQGTGAADDSGLPNDRFFAVRPEGSVSTLKIQRTERGDSAVYLCASSFVADNEQFFGPGTRLTVL.

The V gene is TRBV7-9, the J gene TRBJ2-7; 7 nucleotides align to TRBD2. The CDR3 contains 16 residues. Germline-derived CDR1 and CDR2 are SEHNR and FQNEAQ (reference sequence). Germline trimming cut 5 bases from V and 2 bases from J; bases unmatched to any gene: 12. The CDR3 nucleotides read TGTGCCAGCAGCCCTCCCTATCGGGAGGCGACCTACGAGCAGTACTTC. As protein: CASSPPYREATYEQYF.

The CDR3 sequence is CATSRSSADTDTQYF. Written as DNA, the CDR3 is TGTGCCACCAGCAGGTCCTCAGCGGACACAGATACGCAGTATTTT. The chain combines TRBV15 with TRBJ2-3, with a weak D call TRBD2 (5 bases). The V gene's germline CDR1 is LNHNV and CDR2 YYDKDF (reference sequence). V was clipped by 3 bases and J by 2 bases, with 12 bases between them. CDR3 size: 15 residues.

The V gene is TRBV14, the J gene TRBJ2-7; unclear D gene. This CDR3 spans 12 amino acids. Trimming stripped 4 bases from V and 3 bases from J, with 7 bases between. The germline V gene encodes CDR1 SGHDN and CDR2 FVKESK. CDR3 sequence (DNA): TGTGCCAGCAGCCCGAACTACTACGAGCAGTACTTC. Its translation: CASSPNYYEQYF.

The chain recombines TRBV6-6 with TRBJ1-5; possibly TRBD1 for D (5 bases). The V end lost 8 bases, the J end lost 3 bases, and 14 bases lay between the germline ends. Looked up from germline, CDR1 is MNHNY and CDR2 is SVGAGI (reference sequence). The CDR3 extends over 14 amino acids. CDR3: CASDTGGNNQPQHF. CDR3 DNA sequence: TGTGCCAGCGATACCGGGGGGAACAATCAGCCCCAGCATTTT.

Worth noting for this clone: This same CDR3 is encoded by further DNA sequences in the sample. The chain couples TRBV2 to TRBJ2-3, with 10 bases identical to TRBD2. The CDR3 length is 16 residues. V lost 6 bases and J lost 0; bases outside the gene matches: 6. Looked up from germline, CDR1 is SNHLY and CDR2 is FYNNEI. The CDR3 DNA follows: TGTGCCAGCAGCCTTAGGACTAGCGGTAGCACAGATACGCAGTATTTT. Protein sequence: CASSLRTSGSTDTQYF.

This chain uses TRBV19 with TRBJ2-3; TRBD1 aligns across 8 bases. V lost 4 bases, J lost 5 bases, and 11 bases stayed unmatched. The germline V gene encodes CDR1 LNHDA and CDR2 SQIVND (reference sequence). CDR3 size: 16 residues. The CDR3 is CASSRSGQGSGDTQYF. The CDR3, as DNA: TGTGCCAGTAGTAGGTCCGGACAGGGTTCCGGAGATACGCAGTATTTT.

V and J are TRBV27 and TRBJ2-1; perhaps TRBD2 as D (7 bases). Per germline, CDR1 MNHEY and CDR2 SMNVEV (reference sequence). The CDR3 sequence is 13 residues long. Between the trimmed V and J ends, which lost 10 bases and 4 bases, there was a span of 14 bases. In nucleotides, the CDR3 is TGTGCCATTTCGCGGGGGCCGTACAATGAGCAGTTCTTC. As protein: CAISRGPYNEQFF.

A single count supports this clone. CDR3 nucleotides: TGTGCCAGCAGCCTGGGACTAATCCCCTACAATGAGCAGTTCTTC. The encoded protein is CASSLGLIPYNEQFF. The chain couples TRBV7-9 to TRBJ2-1, with 7 nucleotides matching TRBD2. V dropped 5 bases and J dropped 2; count of bases not matched to a gene: 6. Per the germline V gene, CDR1 is SEHNR and CDR2 is FQNEAQ (reference sequence). There are 15 residues in the CDR3.

The chain combines TRBV13 with TRBJ1-2, with 8 bases identical to TRBD1. Losses at the gene ends were 0 bases for V and 4 bases for J; bases not matched to a gene: 7. CDR1 and CDR2 (germline): PRHDT, FYEKMQ (reference sequence). The CDR3 has 16 residues. The CDR3 bases are TGTGCCAGCAGCTTAGGAAGGACAGGGTCCGCCTATGGCTACACCTTC. This translates into CASSLGRTGSAYGYTF.

DNA for the CDR3: TGCGCCAGCAGCCAAGATCGGGGGGACACCGGGGAGCTGTTTTTT. Translated: CASSQDRGDTGELFF. The V call is TRBV4-3, the J call TRBJ2-2; 7 bases agree with TRBD2. This CDR3 contains 15 residues. From germline, CDR1 is LGHNA and CDR2 YSLEER. V lost 0 bases, J lost 3 bases, and 1 base stayed unmatched.

The chain links TRBV2 to TRBJ1-2, with D possibly TRBD1 on 6 matching bases. Germline lookup yields CDR1 SNHLY and CDR2 FYNNEI. CDR3 length: 18 amino acids. The V end was cut by 0 bases, the J end by 4 bases, with 21 bases between. CDR3 sequence (DNA): TGTGCCAGCAGTGAAGCGCGGGGGGGCCGGATGTCGACCTATGGCTACACCTTC. This sequence encodes CASSEARGGRMSTYGYTF.

The chain recombines TRBV29-1 with TRBJ2-7; D remains unclear. CDR3 length: 12 amino acids. Germline V gives CDR1 SQVTM, CDR2 ANQGSEA. The germline V and J ends were trimmed by 0 bases and 6 bases, with 9 bases remaining between them. In DNA, the CDR3 is TGCAGCGTTGAAGATTCGGGTTCCGAGCAGTACTTC. Protein sequence: CSVEDSGSEQYF.

Turning to this clone: At one of its ends the junction is not consistent with the germline gene, which may arise from a read error. This chain uses TRBV12-5 with TRBJ2-3, with 9 nucleotides matching TRBD2. CDR3 length: 15 amino acids. The germline V gene encodes CDR1 LGHNT and CDR2 FRNRAP. The CDR3 reads CASGDTGTSIDTQYF. CDR3 bases: TGTGCTAGTGGTGATACCGGGACTAGCATAGATACGCAGTATTTT.

This clone appeared many times. This chain connects TRBV4-3 to TRBJ1-1; D is ambiguous. CDR3 length equals 17 residues. Germline V gene lookup returns CDR1 LGHNA and CDR2 YSLEER. Deletions cut 1 base from V and 4 bases from J, with 19 bases between. CDR3 sequence (DNA): TGCGCCAGCAGCCAAGGAATGATGGCAGGCGCGACCACTGAAGCTTTCTTT. Translating it yields CASSQGMMAGATTEAFF.

The J gene is TRBJ1-2, the V gene TRBV11-2; 7 bases agree with TRBD1. Germline V lookup: CDR1 SGHAT, CDR2 FQNNGV. The ends lost 5 bases at V and 4 bases at J; junction bases unmatched: 10. This CDR3 contains 15 residues. The CDR3 DNA reads TGTGCCAGCAGCCCCGCGGGTCAGGGGGTCTATGGCTACACCTTC. Protein product: CASSPAGQGVYGYTF.

This chain joins TRBV19 and TRBJ2-1; D perhaps matches TRBD2 (6 bases). Germline V gene lookup returns CDR1 LNHDA and CDR2 SQIVND (reference sequence). The CDR3 covers 12 residues. Trimming took 4 bases from V and 16 from J, leaving 17 bases between them. CDR3 protein: CASSTSGGASFF. CDR3 bases: TGTGCCAGTAGTACCTCTGGCGGGGCCTCTTTCTTC.

The V and J genes are TRBV6-5 and TRBJ2-3; weak D call: TRBD2 (6 bases). This CDR3 comprises 14 residues. CDR1 and CDR2 (germline): MNHEY, SVGAGI. Trimming took 6 bases from V and 5 from J, leaving 15 bases between them. The CDR3 nucleotides are TGTGCCAGCAGCCTCGGGGGAGTTGAAGATACGCAGTATTTT. Protein sequence: CASSLGGVEDTQYF.

The V call is TRBV30, the J call TRBJ1-3; D perhaps matches TRBD1 (5 bases). Trimming pared 2 bases from V and 1 base from J, leaving 9 bases between. Germline V gene lookup returns CDR1 GTSNPN and CDR2 SVGIG (reference sequence). This CDR3 is 14 amino acids long. The CDR3 nucleotides read TGTGCCTGGAGTCACGGGGGATCTGGAAACACCATATATTTT. Its protein product is CAWSHGGSGNTIYF. Together with reference TRBV30 and TRBJ1-3, the CDR3 gives the full variable domain: SQTIHQWPATLVQPVGSPLSLECTVEGTSNPNLYWYRQAAGRGLQLLFYSVGIGQISSEVPQNLSASRPQDRQFILSSKKLLLSDSGFYLCAWSHGGSGNTIYFGEGSWLTVV.

CDR3 residues: CASSLQVAGYGYTF. The CDR3 nucleotides read TGCGCCAGCAGCTTACAGGTCGCAGGCTATGGCTACACCTTC. The chain joins TRBV4-1 to TRBJ1-2, with D maybe TRBD1 (5 bases). The CDR3 contains 14 residues. Deletions cut 5 bases from V and 4 bases from J, with 14 bases between. Looked up from germline, CDR1 is MGHRA and CDR2 is YSYEKL.